This entry features one TCR beta chain sequence. In the original processing: Reference gene primer amplification in the assay estimated nucleated cell counts. Method: immunoSEQ multiplex PCR; TCRdb's copy keeps in-frame clones and lacks some. V and J calls and clone size follow that table, whereas D and trimming were derived from the DNA. This table holds over 50,000 clones, about 93% found once. V was pared by 6 bases and J by 5 bases, with 20 bases between. CDR3 length equals 16 residues. CDR1 and CDR2 (germline): SNHLY, FYNNEI. This entry comes from a study of blood T cell repertoires in COVID-19. Background on the study: Italy, Spain and the United States were the sources of the convalescent and acute COVID-19 samples. Nucleic acid was either cDNA or gDNA, and it came from T cells, B-cell-depleted T cells, or PBMCs.

Sequencing was carried out using peripheral blood. The clonotype comes from a human donor with active COVID-19. The donor label of this sample is uncertain. The chain couples TRBV2 to TRBJ2-1, with D possibly TRBD1 on 6 matching bases. The CDR3 DNA is TGTGCCAGCAGCATACCTCGGGACATGCACCACAATGAGCAGTTCTTC. Translating it yields CASSIPRDMHHNEQFF. Combining the CDR3 with reference TRBV2 and TRBJ2-1 gives the whole variable domain EPEVTQTPSHQVTQMGQEVILRCVPISNHLYFYWYRQILGQKVEFLVSFYNNEISEKSEIFDDQFSVERPDGSNFTLKIRSTKLEDSAMYFCASSIPRDMHHNEQFFGPGTRLTVL.